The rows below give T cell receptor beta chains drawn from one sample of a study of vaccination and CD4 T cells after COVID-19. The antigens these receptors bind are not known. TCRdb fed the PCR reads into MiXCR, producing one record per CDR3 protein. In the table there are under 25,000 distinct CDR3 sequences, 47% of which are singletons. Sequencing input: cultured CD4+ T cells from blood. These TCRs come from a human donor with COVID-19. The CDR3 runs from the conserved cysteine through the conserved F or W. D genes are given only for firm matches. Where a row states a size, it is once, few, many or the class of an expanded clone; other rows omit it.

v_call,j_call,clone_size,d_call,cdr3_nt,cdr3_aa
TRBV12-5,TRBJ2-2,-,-,TGTGCTAGTGGTTTGGGGGCTAAAAGAGGGGCCGGGGAGCTGTTTTTT,CASGLGAKRGAGELFF
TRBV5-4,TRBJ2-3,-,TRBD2,TGTGCCAGCAGCTTGGACGGGGGGAGCACAGATACGCAGTATTTT,CASSLDGGSTDTQYF
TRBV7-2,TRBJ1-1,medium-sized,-,TGTGCCAGCAGTCCTCGGGGGGCTGAAGCTTTCTTT,CASSPRGAEAFF
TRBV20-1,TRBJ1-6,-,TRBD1,TGCAGTGCCCACAGGGGGGAGGTAGATAATTCACCCCTCCACTTT,CSAHRGEVDNSPLHF
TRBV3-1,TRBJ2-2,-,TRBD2,TGTGCCAGCAGCCCCGGGGGGAACGCGAACACCGGGGAGCTGTTTTTT,CASSPGGNANTGELFF
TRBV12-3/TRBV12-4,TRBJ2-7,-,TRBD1,TGTGCCAGCAGTTTTGCACAGGGGGCTGGCGAGCAGTACTTC,CASSFAQGAGEQYF
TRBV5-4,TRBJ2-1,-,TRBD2,TGTGCCAGCAGCTTGGATCGCGGGGGGATGAATGAGCAGTTCTTC,CASSLDRGGMNEQFF
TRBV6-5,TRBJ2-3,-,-,TGTGCCAGCAGTTACTCCACTGGTACGCAGTATTTT,CASSYSTGTQYF
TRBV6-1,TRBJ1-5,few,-,TGTGCCAGCAGTGAACTGGGCGGAAAAGGTCAGCCCCAGCATTTT,CASSELGGKGQPQHF
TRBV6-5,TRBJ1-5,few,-,TGTGCCAGCAGTCCCTCGACAGGACGTGGCAATCAGCCCCAGCATTTT,CASSPSTGRGNQPQHF
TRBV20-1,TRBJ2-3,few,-,TGCAGTGCTAGAGATCCCTCCCCCCAGACCTCCACAGATACGCAGTATTTT,CSARDPSPQTSTDTQYF
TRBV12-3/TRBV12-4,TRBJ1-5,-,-,TGTGCCAGCAGTTTAGGGAATAGCAATCAGCCCCAGCATTTT,CASSLGNSNQPQHF
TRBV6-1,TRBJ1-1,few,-,TGTGCCAGCAGCCGGGCTCTGGGTCGAGGGACTAACACTGAAGCTTTCTTT,CASSRALGRGTNTEAFF
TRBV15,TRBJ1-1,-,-,TGTGCCACCAGCAGGGAAACGGGGAACACTGAAGCTTTCTTT,CATSRETGNTEAFF
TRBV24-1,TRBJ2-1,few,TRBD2,TGTGCCACCAGTGGCGCTAGCGGGGGGGCGTACAATGAGCAGTTCTTC,CATSGASGGAYNEQFF
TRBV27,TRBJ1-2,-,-,TGTGCCAGCAGTTTACGACTGAGCTATGGCTACACCTTC,CASSLRLSYGYTF
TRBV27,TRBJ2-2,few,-,TGTGCCAGCAGTTTAGCCCGCGGGGAGCTGTTTTTT,CASSLARGELFF
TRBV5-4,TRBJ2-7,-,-,TGTGCCAGCAGAACGGACAGTACCTACGAGCAGTACTTC,CASRTDSTYEQYF
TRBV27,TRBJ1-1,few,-,TGTGCCAGCAGCCCCCAGGGGTACACTGAAGCTTTCTTT,CASSPQGYTEAFF
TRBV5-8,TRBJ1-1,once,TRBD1,TGTGCCAGCAGCCCTGGACAGGGGCGCACTGAAGCTTTCTTT,CASSPGQGRTEAFF
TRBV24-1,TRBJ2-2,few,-,TGTGCCACCAGTGATTTCCCCACAACCGGGGAGCTGTTTTTT,CATSDFPTTGELFF
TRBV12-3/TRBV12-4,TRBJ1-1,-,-,TGTGCCAGCCTTAACCTCGAAAGGTCTGAAGCTTTCTTT,CASLNLERSEAFF
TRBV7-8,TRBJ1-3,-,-,TGTGCCAGCAGCTTAATGGGGCGTATTAATGGAAACACCATATATTTT,CASSLMGRINGNTIYF
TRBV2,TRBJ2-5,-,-,TGTGCCAGAGGGAGTGGACGAGAGACCCAGTACTTC,CARGSGRETQYF
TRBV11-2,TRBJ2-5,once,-,TGTGCCAGCAGCTTAGCGGTGGGGGAGACCCAGTACTTC,CASSLAVGETQYF
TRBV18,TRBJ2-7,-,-,TGTGTCAGTTCACCACCGGCAGGATCCTACGAGCAGTACTTC,CVSSPPAGSYEQYF
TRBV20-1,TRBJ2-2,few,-,TGCAGTGCCTCAAGGGCCGACGGGGGCCGGACCGGGGAGCTGTTTTTT,CSASRADGGRTGELFF
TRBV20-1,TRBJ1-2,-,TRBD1,TGCAGTGCTAGAGGACAGGGGGGACCCTCTAACTATGGCTACACCTTC,CSARGQGGPSNYGYTF
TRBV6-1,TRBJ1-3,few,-,TGTGCCACCATGGGGGGAAACACCATATATTTT,CATMGGNTIYF
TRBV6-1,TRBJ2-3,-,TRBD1,TGTGCCAGCAGGAGACGGACAGGGACTCACACAGATACGCAGTATTTT,CASRRRTGTHTDTQYF
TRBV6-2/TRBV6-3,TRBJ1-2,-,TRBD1,TGTGCCAGCAGTATAGGGGGCCCATCCCAATTCTATGGCTACACCTTC,CASSIGGPSQFYGYTF